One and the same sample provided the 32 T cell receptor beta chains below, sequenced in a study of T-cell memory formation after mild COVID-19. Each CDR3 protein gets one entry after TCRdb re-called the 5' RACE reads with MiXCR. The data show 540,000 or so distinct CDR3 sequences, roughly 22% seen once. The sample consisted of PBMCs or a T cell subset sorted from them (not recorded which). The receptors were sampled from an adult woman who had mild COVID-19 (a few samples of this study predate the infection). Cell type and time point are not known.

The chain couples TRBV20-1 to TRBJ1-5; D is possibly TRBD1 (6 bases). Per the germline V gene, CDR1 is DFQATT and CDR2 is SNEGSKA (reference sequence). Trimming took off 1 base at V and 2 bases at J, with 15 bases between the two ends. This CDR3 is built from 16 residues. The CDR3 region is CSARGQDGYGNQPQHF. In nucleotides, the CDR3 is TGCAGTGCTAGAGGACAGGACGGCTATGGCAATCAGCCCCAGCATTTT.

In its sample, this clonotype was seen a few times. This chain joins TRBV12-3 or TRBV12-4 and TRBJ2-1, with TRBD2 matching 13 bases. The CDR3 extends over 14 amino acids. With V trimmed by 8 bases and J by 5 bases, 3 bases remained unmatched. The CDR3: CASGTSGEDNEQFF. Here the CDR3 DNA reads TGTGCCAGCGGGACTAGCGGGGAAGACAATGAGCAGTTCTTC.

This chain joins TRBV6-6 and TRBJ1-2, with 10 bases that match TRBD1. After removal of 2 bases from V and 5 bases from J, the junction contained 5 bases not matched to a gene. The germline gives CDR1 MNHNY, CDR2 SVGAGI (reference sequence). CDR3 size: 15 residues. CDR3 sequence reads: CASSYPGTGDYGYTF. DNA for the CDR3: TGTGCCAGCAGTTACCCCGGGACAGGGGATTATGGCTACACCTTC.

In DNA, the CDR3 is TGTGCCAGCAGCCGGGCGGGGAAGAACACTGAAGCTTTCTTT. The encoded protein is CASSRAGKNTEAFF. The chain has TRBV3-1 and TRBJ1-1; no firm D call. Per germline, CDR1 LGHDT and CDR2 YNNKEL (reference sequence). This CDR3 spans 14 amino acids. V lost 4 bases and J 1 base, leaving 10 bases between the germline ends.

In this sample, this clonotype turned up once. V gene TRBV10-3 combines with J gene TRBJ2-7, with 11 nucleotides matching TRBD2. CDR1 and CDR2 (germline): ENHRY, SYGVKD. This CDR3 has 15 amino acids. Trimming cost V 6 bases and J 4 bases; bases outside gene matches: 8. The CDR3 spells CAIRGTSGGQYEQYF. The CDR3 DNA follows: TGTGCCATCAGGGGTACTAGCGGGGGTCAGTACGAGCAGTACTTC.

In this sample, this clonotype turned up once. The CDR3 is CASSQDPSPRPIEQETQYF. The CDR3, as DNA: TGTGCCAGCAGCCAAGATCCCAGCCCACGCCCGATAGAGCAAGAGACCCAGTACTTC. This chain uses TRBV3-1 with TRBJ2-5; no definite D call. The CDR3 contains 19 residues. The ends were cut back, 0 bases at V and 2 bases at J, with 22 bases in the middle. Germline V CDR1 and CDR2: LGHDT, YNNKEL (reference sequence).

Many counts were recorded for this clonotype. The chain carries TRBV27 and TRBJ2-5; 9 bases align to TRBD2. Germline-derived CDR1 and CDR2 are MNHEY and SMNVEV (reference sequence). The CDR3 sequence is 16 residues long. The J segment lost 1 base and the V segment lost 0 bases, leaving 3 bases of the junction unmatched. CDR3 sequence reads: CASSLSPAGGQETQYF. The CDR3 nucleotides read TGTGCCAGCAGTTTATCACCAGCGGGGGGCCAAGAGACCCAGTACTTC.

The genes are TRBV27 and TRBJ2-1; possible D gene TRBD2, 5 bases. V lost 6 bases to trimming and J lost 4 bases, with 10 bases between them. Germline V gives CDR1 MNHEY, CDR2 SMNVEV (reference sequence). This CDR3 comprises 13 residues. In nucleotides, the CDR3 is TGTGCCAGCAGCCGGACTTGGTACAATGAGCAGTTCTTC. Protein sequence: CASSRTWYNEQFF.

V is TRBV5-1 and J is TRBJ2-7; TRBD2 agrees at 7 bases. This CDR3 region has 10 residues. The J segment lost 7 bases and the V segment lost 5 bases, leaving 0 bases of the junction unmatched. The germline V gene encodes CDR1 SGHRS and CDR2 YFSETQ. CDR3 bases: TGCGCCAGCAGGCGGGAGGAGCAGTACTTC. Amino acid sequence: CASRREEQYF.

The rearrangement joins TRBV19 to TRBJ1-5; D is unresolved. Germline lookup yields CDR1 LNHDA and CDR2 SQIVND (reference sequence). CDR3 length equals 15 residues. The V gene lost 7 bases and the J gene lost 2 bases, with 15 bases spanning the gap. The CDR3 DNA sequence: TGTGCCAGTATTGGGTCGGGCAAGGGCAATCAGCCCCAGCATTTT. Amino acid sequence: CASIGSGKGNQPQHF.

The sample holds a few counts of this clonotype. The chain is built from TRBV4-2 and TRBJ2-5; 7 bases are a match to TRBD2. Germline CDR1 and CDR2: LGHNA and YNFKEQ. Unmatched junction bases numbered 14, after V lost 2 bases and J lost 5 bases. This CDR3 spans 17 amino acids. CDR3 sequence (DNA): TGTGCCAGCAGCCAATTTGGTCCTAGCGGCGGTGAGGAGACCCAGTACTTC. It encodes CASSQFGPSGGEETQYF.

CDR3 in DNA: TGCAGTGCCACCCGAGGAGCCCCATTTCCCTACGAGCAGTACTTC. Amino acids: CSATRGAPFPYEQYF. The chain combines TRBV20-1 with TRBJ2-7; D gene uncertain. This CDR3 has 15 residues. The V end was cut by 6 bases, the J end by 2 bases, with 20 bases between. Germline V CDR1 and CDR2: DFQATT, SNEGSKA (reference sequence).

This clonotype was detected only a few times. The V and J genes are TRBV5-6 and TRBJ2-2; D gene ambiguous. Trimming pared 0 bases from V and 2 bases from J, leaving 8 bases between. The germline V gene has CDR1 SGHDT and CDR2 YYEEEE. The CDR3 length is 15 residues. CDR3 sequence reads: CASSLDIENTGELFF. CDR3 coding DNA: TGTGCCAGCAGCTTGGATATAGAAAACACCGGGGAGCTGTTTTTT. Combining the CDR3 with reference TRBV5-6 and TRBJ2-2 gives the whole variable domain DAGVTQSPTHLIKTRGQQVTLRCSPKSGHDTVSWYQQALGQGPQFIFQYYEEEERQRGNFPDRFSGHQFPNYSSELNVNALLLGDSALYLCASSLDIENTGELFFGEGSRLTVL.

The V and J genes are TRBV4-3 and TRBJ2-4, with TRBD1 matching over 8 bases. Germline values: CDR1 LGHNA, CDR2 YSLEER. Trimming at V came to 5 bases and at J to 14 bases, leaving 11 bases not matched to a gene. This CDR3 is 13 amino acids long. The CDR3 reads CASSSRTGSYEYF. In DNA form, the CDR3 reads TGCGCCAGCAGCTCAAGGACAGGGAGTTACGAGTACTTC.

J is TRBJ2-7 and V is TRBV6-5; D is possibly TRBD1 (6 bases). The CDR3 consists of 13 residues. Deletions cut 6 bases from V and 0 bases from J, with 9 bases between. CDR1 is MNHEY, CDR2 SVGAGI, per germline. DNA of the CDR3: TGTGCCAGCAGAGAGACAGGCTCCTACGAGCAGTACTTC. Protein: CASRETGSYEQYF.

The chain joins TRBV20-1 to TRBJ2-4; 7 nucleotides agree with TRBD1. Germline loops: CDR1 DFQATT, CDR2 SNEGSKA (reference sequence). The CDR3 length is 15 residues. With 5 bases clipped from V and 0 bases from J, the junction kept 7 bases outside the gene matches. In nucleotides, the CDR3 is TGCAGTGCTCCACGACAGGGAACAGCCAAAAACATTCAGTACTTC. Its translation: CSAPRQGTAKNIQYF.

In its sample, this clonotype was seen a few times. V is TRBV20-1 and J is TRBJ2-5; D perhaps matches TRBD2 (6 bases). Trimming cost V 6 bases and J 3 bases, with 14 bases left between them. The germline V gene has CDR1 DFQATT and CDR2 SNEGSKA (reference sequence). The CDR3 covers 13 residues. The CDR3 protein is CSAPGSGEETQYF. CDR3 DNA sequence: TGCAGTGCGCCTGGGTCGGGGGAAGAGACCCAGTACTTC.

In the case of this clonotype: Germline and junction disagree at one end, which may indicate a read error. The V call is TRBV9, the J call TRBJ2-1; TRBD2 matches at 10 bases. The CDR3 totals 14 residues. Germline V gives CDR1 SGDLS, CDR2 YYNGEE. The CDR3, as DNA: TGTGCCAGCAGCGTAGTCCCTAGCGGGGGAAAGAAGGTCTTC. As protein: CASSVVPSGGKKVF. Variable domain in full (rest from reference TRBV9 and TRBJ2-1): DSGVTQTPKHLITATGQRVTLRCSPRSGDLSVYWYQQSLDQGLQFLIQYYNGEERAKGNILERFSAQQFPDLHSELNLSSLELGDSALYFCASSVVPSGGKKVFGPGTRLTVL.

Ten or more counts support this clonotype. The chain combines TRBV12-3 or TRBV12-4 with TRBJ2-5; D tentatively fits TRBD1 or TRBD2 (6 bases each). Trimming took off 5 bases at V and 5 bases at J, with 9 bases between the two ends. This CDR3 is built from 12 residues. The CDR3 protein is CASSPGAETQYF. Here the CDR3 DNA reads TGTGCCAGCAGTCCGGGGGCGGAGACCCAGTACTTC.

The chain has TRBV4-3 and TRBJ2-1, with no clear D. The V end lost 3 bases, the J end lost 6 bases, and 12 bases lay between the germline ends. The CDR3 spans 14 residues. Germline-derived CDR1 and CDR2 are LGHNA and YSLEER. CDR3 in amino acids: CASSQARGRNEQFF. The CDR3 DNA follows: TGCGCCAGCAGCCAGGCCCGCGGTCGCAATGAGCAGTTCTTC.

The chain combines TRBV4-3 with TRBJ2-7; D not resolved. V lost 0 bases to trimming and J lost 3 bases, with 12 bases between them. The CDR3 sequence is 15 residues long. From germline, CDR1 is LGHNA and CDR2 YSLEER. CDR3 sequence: CASSQDYGPYYEQYF. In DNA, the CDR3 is TGCGCCAGCAGCCAAGATTACGGACCGTACTACGAGCAGTACTTC.

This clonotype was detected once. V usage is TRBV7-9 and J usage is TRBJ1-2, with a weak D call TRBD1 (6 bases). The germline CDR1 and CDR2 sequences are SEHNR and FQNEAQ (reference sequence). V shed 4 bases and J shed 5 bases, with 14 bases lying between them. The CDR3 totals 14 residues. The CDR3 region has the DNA TGTGCCAGCAGCTGGGTGACAGGCCGGTATGGCTACACCTTC. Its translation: CASSWVTGRYGYTF.

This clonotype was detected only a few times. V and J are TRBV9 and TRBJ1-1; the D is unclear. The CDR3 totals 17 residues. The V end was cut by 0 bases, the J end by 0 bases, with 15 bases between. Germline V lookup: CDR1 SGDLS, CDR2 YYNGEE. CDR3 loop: CASSVDSPSDMNTEAFF. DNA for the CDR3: TGTGCCAGCAGCGTAGATTCGCCCAGCGACATGAACACTGAAGCTTTCTTT.

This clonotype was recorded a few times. The CDR3 protein is CASSKQRNTEAFF. CDR3 DNA: TGTGCCAGCAGCAAACAGCGGAACACTGAAGCTTTCTTT. V and J are TRBV21-1 and TRBJ1-1. TRBV21-1 is designated a pseudogene. The length of the CDR3 is 13 residues.

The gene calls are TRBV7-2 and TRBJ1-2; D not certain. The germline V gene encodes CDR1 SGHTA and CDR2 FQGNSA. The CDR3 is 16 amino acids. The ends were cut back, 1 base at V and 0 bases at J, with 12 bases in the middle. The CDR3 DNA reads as TGTGCCAGCAGCTTAGAACGGAATTTAGCTAACTATGGCTACACCTTC. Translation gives CASSLERNLANYGYTF.

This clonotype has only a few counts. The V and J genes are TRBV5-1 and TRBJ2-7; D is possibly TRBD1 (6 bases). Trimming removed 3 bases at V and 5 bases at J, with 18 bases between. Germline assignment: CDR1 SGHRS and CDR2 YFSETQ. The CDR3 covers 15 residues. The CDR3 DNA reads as TGCGCCAGCAGCTCCCCGCCGAGGGGGATAAACGAGCAGTACTTC. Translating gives CASSSPPRGINEQYF.

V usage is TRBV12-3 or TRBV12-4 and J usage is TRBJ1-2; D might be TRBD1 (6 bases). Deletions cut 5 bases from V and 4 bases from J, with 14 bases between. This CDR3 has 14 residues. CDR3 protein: CASSPEPGAYGYTF. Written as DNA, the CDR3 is TGTGCCAGCAGTCCCGAGCCAGGGGCCTATGGCTACACCTTC.

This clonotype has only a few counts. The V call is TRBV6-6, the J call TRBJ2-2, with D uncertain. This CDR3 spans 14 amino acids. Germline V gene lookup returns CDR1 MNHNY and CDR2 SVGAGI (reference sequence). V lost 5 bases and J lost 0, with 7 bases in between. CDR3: CASSITSNTGELFF. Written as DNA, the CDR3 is TGTGCCAGCAGTATCACCTCGAACACCGGGGAGCTGTTTTTT.

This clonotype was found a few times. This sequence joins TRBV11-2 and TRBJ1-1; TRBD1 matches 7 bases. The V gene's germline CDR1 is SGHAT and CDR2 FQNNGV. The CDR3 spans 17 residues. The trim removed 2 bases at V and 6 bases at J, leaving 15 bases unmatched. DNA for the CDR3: TGTGCCAGCAGCTTACCCCGTATTCCGGGACAGCGGTCTGAAGCTTTCTTT. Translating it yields CASSLPRIPGQRSEAFF.

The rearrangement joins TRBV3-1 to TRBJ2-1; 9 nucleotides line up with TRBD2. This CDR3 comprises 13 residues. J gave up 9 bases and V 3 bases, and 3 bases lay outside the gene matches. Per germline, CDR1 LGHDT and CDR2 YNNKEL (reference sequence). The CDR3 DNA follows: TGTGCCAGCAGCCACGCGGGAGGGGTTGAGCAGTTCTTC. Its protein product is CASSHAGGVEQFF.

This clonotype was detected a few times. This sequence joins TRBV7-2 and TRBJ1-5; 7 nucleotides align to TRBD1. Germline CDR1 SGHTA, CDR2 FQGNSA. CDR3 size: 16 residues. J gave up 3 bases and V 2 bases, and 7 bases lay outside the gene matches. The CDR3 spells CASSLLGTANNQPQHF. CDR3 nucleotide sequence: TGTGCCAGCAGCTTACTCGGGACAGCCAACAATCAGCCCCAGCATTTT.

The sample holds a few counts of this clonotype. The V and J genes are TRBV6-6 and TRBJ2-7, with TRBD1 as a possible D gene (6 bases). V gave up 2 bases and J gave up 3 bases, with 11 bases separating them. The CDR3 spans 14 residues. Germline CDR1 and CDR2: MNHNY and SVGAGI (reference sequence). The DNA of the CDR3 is TGTGCCAGCAGTTACCTCCCACAGGGCTACGAGCAGTACTTC. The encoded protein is CASSYLPQGYEQYF.